The following is a T cell receptor beta chain sequence with its context. The entry originates in a study of control samples from healthy donors and cancer patients. Trimming took off 4 bases at V and 2 bases at J, with 14 bases between the two ends. Germline V gene data show CDR1 as SQVTM and CDR2 as ANQGSEA. This CDR3 comprises 14 residues. The assay was immunoSEQ multiplex PCR, and TCRdb's table has in-frame clones only and misses some. The data show more than 140,000 clones, with 75% to 95% seen just once and under 9% held by the top ten. Sequencing was performed on blood. The chain employs TRBV29-1 and TRBJ1-1, with D unclear. This receptor was taken from a man aged 18 to 30 in good health. The CDR3 loop is CSVGYGVTNTEAFF. Here the CDR3 DNA reads TGCAGCGTTGGGTACGGGGTAACAAACACTGAAGCTTTCTTT. Complete variable domain (other parts from reference TRBV29-1 and TRBJ1-1): SAVISQKPSRDICQRGTSLTIQCQVDSQVTMMFWYRQQPGQSLTLIATANQGSEATYESGFVIDKFPISRPNLTFSTLTVSNMSPEDSSIYLCSVGYGVTNTEAFFGQGTRLTVV.